This T cell receptor beta chain was identified in a study of cytomegalovirus exposure and HLA in healthy donors. Study-wide results and limits: In a later analysis, compared with equally common non-associated chains, HLA-associated beta chains were more expanded. In a later analysis, TCR beta V- and J-gene trimming was associated with a missense DCLRE1C variant.

PCR involved 60 Vbeta and 13 Jbeta primers. Some clones are missing from TCRdb's copy, which holds only in-frame ones; the method was immunoSEQ multiplex PCR. The sample gives tens of thousands of clones, roughly 67% of which show up once; roughly 7.6% is in the top ten. The CDR3 loop spans 15 amino acids. From germline, CDR1 is MNHNS and CDR2 SASEGT. The V gene lost 2 bases and the J gene lost 2 bases, with 11 bases spanning the gap. On this clone itself: Antigen specificity is unknown.

The receptor was isolated from a man aged 35 to 55 in good health and CMV-seropositive. The chain combines TRBV6-1 with TRBJ2-3; possibly TRBD1 for D (6 bases). Sequenced input: PBMCs. CDR3 in amino acids: CASSESPGHTDTQYF. The CDR3, as DNA: TGTGCCAGCAGTGAATCACCGGGACACACAGATACGCAGTATTTT.